This T cell receptor beta chain was captured in a study of CD8 T cells in Susac syndrome. Overall study results and limits: Only a relatively small number of individuals were included in the TCR sequencing and HLA analysis.

A remark on this clonotype: What it recognizes is unknown.

Random-hexamer reverse transcription was applied to roughly 0.5 to 1 ug RNA. TCRdb recomputed calls from the immunoSEQ multiplex PCR reads with MiXCR, one row per CDR3 protein. The sample holds 150,000 to 200,000 distinct CDR3 sequences, approximately 93% seen once. The CDR3 consists of 15 residues. Germline values: CDR1 SNHLY, CDR2 FYNNEI. V was pared by 3 bases and J by 5 bases, with 11 bases between. The TCR sequence derives from a human donor in good health. The J gene is TRBJ1-6, the V gene TRBV2, with D maybe TRBD1 (5 bases). The sequenced material came from CD4+ T cells from PBMCs. The CDR3 DNA follows: TGTGCCAGCAGTGAGCAGGGTAGGGATAATTCACCCCTCCACTTT. Translating it yields CASSEQGRDNSPLHF.